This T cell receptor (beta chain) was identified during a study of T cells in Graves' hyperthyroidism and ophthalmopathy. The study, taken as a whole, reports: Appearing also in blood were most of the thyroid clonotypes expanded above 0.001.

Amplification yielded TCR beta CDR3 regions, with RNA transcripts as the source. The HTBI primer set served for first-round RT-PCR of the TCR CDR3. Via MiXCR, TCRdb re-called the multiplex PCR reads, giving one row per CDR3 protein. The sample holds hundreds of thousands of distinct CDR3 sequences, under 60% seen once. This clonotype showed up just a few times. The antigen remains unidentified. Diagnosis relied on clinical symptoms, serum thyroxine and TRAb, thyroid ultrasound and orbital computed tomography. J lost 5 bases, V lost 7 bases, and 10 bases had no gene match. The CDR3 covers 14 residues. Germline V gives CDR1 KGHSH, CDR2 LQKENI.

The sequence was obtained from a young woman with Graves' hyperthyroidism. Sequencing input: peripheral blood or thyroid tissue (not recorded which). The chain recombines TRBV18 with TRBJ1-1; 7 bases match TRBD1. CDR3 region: CASLKPTGYTEAFF. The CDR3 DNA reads TGTGCCAGCTTGAAACCGACAGGGTATACTGAAGCTTTCTTT.